This TCR beta chain emerged from a study of CD8+ T cells in alopecia areata. Looked up from germline, CDR1 is SGDLS and CDR2 is YYNGEE. Germline trimming cut 3 bases from V and 6 bases from J; bases unmatched to any gene: 11. This CDR3 has 15 residues. This clone was observed a handful of times. After isolation, RNA underwent reverse transcription to generate cDNA as the sequencing template. TCRdb keeps only in-frame clones here, not all; method: immunoSEQ multiplex PCR. The sample records about 200,000 clones, 56% being singletons. This chain connects TRBV9 to TRBJ1-2; 7 bases are a match to TRBD1. The sequenced sample consisted of CD8+ T cells sorted from blood. This clonotype was sampled from a human donor in good health. CDR3 coding DNA: TGTGCCAGCAGCGGCTCTGGACAGGCGTTTGATGGCTACACCTTC. It is translated as CASSGSGQAFDGYTF.